These 26 T cell receptor beta chains share one sample of origin, sequenced in a study of cytomegalovirus exposure and HLA in healthy donors. Primers for the PCR totalled 60 Vbeta and 13 Jbeta. The protocol was immunoSEQ multiplex PCR, while the TCRdb copy is restricted to in-frame clones and leaves out a portion. The data hold approximately 140,000 clones, with approximately 80% observed a single time. The sample taken for sequencing was PBMCs. Receptors were obtained from a middle-aged woman in good health and CMV-seronegative.

V is TRBV9 and J is TRBJ1-1; no reliable D call. Trimming took 5 bases from V and 6 from J, leaving 14 bases between them. The CDR3 is 13 residues long. Germline V gene lookup returns CDR1 SGDLS and CDR2 YYNGEE. CDR3: CASRKMEGSEAFF. The CDR3, as DNA: TGTGCCAGCAGGAAGATGGAGGGCTCTGAAGCTTTCTTT. Full variable domain (missing parts from reference TRBV9 and TRBJ1-1): DSGVTQTPKHLITATGQRVTLRCSPRSGDLSVYWYQQSLDQGLQFLIQYYNGEERAKGNILERFSAQQFPDLHSELNLSSLELGDSALYFCASRKMEGSEAFFGQGTRLTVV.

CDR3 protein: CASTLRVLSVLNTEAFF. CDR3 in DNA: TGTGCCAGCACCCTTAGAGTATTATCGGTCCTGAACACTGAAGCTTTCTTT. The rearrangement joins TRBV28 to TRBJ1-1; D is uncertain. The CDR3 length is 17 residues. Trimming shortened V by 7 bases and J by 0 bases, and 21 bases separated the two germline ends. In germline, CDR1 is MDHEN, CDR2 SYDVKM.

The CDR3 is CASGLAGNEQFF. The CDR3 DNA sequence: TGCGCCAGCGGGCTAGCTGGTAATGAGCAGTTCTTC. The chain uses TRBV5-1 and TRBJ2-1; D might be TRBD2 (5 bases). This CDR3 has 12 amino acids. Germline assignment: CDR1 SGHRS and CDR2 YFSETQ. Trimming removed 7 bases at V and 7 bases at J, with 12 bases between.

The rearrangement joins TRBV5-1 to TRBJ1-1, with D maybe TRBD1 (5 bases). This CDR3 contains 13 residues. Germline lookup yields CDR1 SGHRS and CDR2 YFSETQ. The V and J ends lost 4 bases and 4 bases respectively, with 11 bases between them. The CDR3 sequence: CASSLRTTTEAFF. The CDR3 DNA reads TGCGCCAGCAGCCTAAGGACAACCACTGAAGCTTTCTTT.

The chain has TRBV4-3 and TRBJ2-3; D uncertain. The germline CDR1 and CDR2 sequences are LGHNA and YSLEER. Trimming took 0 bases from V and 7 from J, leaving 17 bases between them. This CDR3 spans 16 amino acids. The CDR3 DNA follows: TGCGCCAGCAGCCAAGATCACTCCGCGAGCTCAAATACGCAGTATTTT. Translated: CASSQDHSASSNTQYF.

The rearrangement links TRBV27 to TRBJ1-1; TRBD1 matches 8 bases. V shed 4 bases, J shed 3 bases, and the junction held 4 bases outside the gene matches. The CDR3 sequence is 14 residues long. Germline values: CDR1 MNHEY, CDR2 SMNVEV (reference sequence). The DNA of the CDR3 is TGTGCCAGCAGTTCCCAGGGGGCCTACACTGAAGCTTTCTTT. Its translation: CASSSQGAYTEAFF.

The rearrangement uses TRBV6-5 and TRBJ1-2; a possible D gene is TRBD1 (5 bases). This CDR3 spans 13 amino acids. V was clipped by 7 bases and J by 5 bases, with 14 bases between them. Germline values: CDR1 MNHEY, CDR2 SVGAGI. CDR3: CASTTWTLYGYTF. The DNA for the CDR3 is TGTGCCAGCACCACGTGGACACTTTATGGCTACACCTTC.

J is TRBJ2-7 and V is TRBV28, with D possibly TRBD2 on 6 matching bases. Germline CDR1 MDHEN, CDR2 SYDVKM. Trimming took off 5 bases at V and 0 bases at J, with 14 bases between the two ends. CDR3 length: 15 amino acids. CDR3 DNA: TGTGCCAGCAGTCCCTATACGGAGGGCTCCTACGAGCAGTACTTC. Amino acid sequence: CASSPYTEGSYEQYF. Filled out from reference TRBV28 and TRBJ2-7, the complete variable domain reads DVKVTQSSRYLVKRTGEKVFLECVQDMDHENMFWYRQDPGLGLRLIYFSYDVKMKEKGDIPEGYSVSREKKERFSLILESASTNQTSMYLCASSPYTEGSYEQYFGPGTRLTVT.

CDR3 in DNA: TGTGCCAGCAGTCCCGCTCAACTAGCGTCTCAATCCGAGCAGTTCTTC. Translating it yields CASSPAQLASQSEQFF. The rearrangement uses TRBV27 and TRBJ2-1, with 7 bases fitting TRBD2. J lost 10 bases, V lost 5 bases, and 17 bases had no gene match. This CDR3 comprises 16 residues. Germline values: CDR1 MNHEY, CDR2 SMNVEV (reference sequence).

The CDR3: CASSQDTGLSTDTQYF. The CDR3 bases are TGTGCCAGCAGCCAAGATACGGGACTCTCCACAGATACGCAGTATTTT. The chain couples TRBV4-2 to TRBJ2-3; tentatively, D is TRBD2 (6 bases). This CDR3 is built from 16 residues. Looked up from germline, CDR1 is LGHNA and CDR2 is YNFKEQ. V lost 0 bases to trimming and J lost 2 bases, with 12 bases between them.

V gene TRBV4-2 combines with J gene TRBJ2-4; the match to TRBD1 covers 7 bases. Losses at the gene ends were 0 bases for V and 8 bases for J; bases not matched to a gene: 7. The CDR3 sequence is 15 residues long. The germline V gene encodes CDR1 LGHNA and CDR2 YNFKEQ. Here the CDR3 DNA reads TGTGCCAGCAGCCAAGAGGGACAGAGAAGAGACATTCAGTACTTC. Translated: CASSQEGQRRDIQYF.

This clone was seen a handful of times. This chain connects TRBV2 to TRBJ1-1; 9 nucleotides line up with TRBD1. The CDR3 is 14 residues long. Germline V gene lookup returns CDR1 SNHLY and CDR2 FYNNEI. Trimming cost V 8 bases and J 6 bases; bases outside gene matches: 10. The CDR3: CASRGDRVWAEAFF. As DNA, the CDR3 is TGTGCCAGCCGGGGGGACAGGGTTTGGGCTGAAGCTTTCTTT.

The chain joins TRBV27 to TRBJ2-1; 7 bases match TRBD2. CDR3 size: 15 residues. CDR1 is MNHEY and CDR2 is SMNVEV in the germline V gene (reference sequence). Trimming removed 2 bases from V and 4 bases from J; junction bases left unmatched: 5. CDR3 loop: CASSLGGGLYNEQFF. Here the CDR3 DNA reads TGTGCCAGCAGTTTAGGCGGGGGACTATACAATGAGCAGTTCTTC.

On this clone itself: Other DNA sequences in the sample encode the same CDR3. In DNA, the CDR3 is TGTGCCAGTAGTATACGGACAGGGGGCTACGAGCAGTACTTC. Amino acids: CASSIRTGGYEQYF. The rearrangement joins TRBV19 to TRBJ2-7; 10 bases align to TRBD1. CDR3 length: 14 amino acids. The V and J ends lost 2 bases and 3 bases, in that order; junction bases with no gene match: 1. The germline V gene has CDR1 LNHDA and CDR2 SQIVND (reference sequence).

The chain joins TRBV5-4 to TRBJ2-7; 7 positions agree with TRBD1. CDR1 and CDR2 from the germline V gene are SGHNT and YYREEE (reference sequence). V was clipped by 4 bases and J by 4 bases; unmatched bases: 11. The CDR3 runs 15 residues. The CDR3 DNA reads TGTGCCAGCAGCATCACAGGGGCGATGTTGTACGAGCAGTACTTC. This encodes CASSITGAMLYEQYF.

The chain links TRBV2 to TRBJ1-5; D is undetermined. The CDR3 has 13 amino acids. V was trimmed by 7 bases and J by 0 bases, leaving 7 bases between them. Germline lookup yields CDR1 SNHLY and CDR2 FYNNEI. The CDR3 here is CASKAGSNQPQHF. The CDR3 DNA sequence: TGTGCCAGCAAGGCGGGTAGCAATCAGCCCCAGCATTTT.

This chain uses TRBV7-9 with TRBJ2-1, with 8 positions matching TRBD1. V lost 5 bases and J lost 2; bases outside the gene matches: 5. There are 15 residues in the CDR3. CDR1 and CDR2 (germline): SEHNR, FQNEAQ (reference sequence). The CDR3 DNA is TGTGCCAGCAGCGCCATGGACAGGGCCTACAATGAGCAGTTCTTC. Amino acid sequence: CASSAMDRAYNEQFF.

CDR3 sequence: CARGTGNTGELFF. The CDR3 DNA follows: TGTGCCAGAGGGACAGGGAACACCGGGGAGCTGTTTTTT. V usage is TRBV7-9 and J usage is TRBJ2-2; TRBD1 matches at 8 bases. CDR1 SEHNR and CDR2 FQNEAQ come from the germline V gene (reference sequence). CDR3 length: 13 residues. Trimming took 9 bases from V and 1 from J; bases not matched to a gene: 1.

The genes are TRBV7-9 and TRBJ2-7, with 11 bases identical to TRBD2. This CDR3 has 16 residues. Trimming took 4 bases from V and 4 from J; bases not matched to a gene: 9. Germline V lookup: CDR1 SEHNR, CDR2 FQNEAQ (reference sequence). The CDR3 region is CASSSQTSGIPYEQYF. The CDR3 DNA reads TGTGCCAGCAGCTCTCAGACTAGCGGGATACCGTACGAGCAGTACTTC.

About this clone: At one boundary the junction diverges from the germline segment, which might be a read error. The chain links TRBV30 to TRBJ2-3; 9 bases align to TRBD2. The CDR3 length is 17 residues. Germline V lookup: CDR1 GTSNPN, CDR2 SVGIG (reference sequence). In DNA, the CDR3 is TGTGCCTGGGGTGTCTCCCGGCTAGCGGGAAACACAGATACGCAGTATTTT. Its translation: CAWGVSRLAGNTDTQYF. The full variable domain, in which reference TRBV30 and TRBJ2-3 provide the parts outside the CDR3, is SQTIHQWPATLVQPVGSPLSLECTVEGTSNPNLYWYRQAAGRGLQLLFYSVGIGQISSEVPQNLSASRPQDRQFILSSKKLLLSDSGFYLCAWGVSRLAGNTDTQYFGPGTRLTVL.

This rearrangement joins TRBV14 to TRBJ1-2; D perhaps matches TRBD1 (5 bases). V gave up 3 bases and J gave up 5 bases, with 7 bases separating them. Germline CDR1 reads SGHDN; CDR2 reads FVKESK. The CDR3 consists of 12 residues. CDR3 protein: CASSQQGYGYTF. The CDR3 DNA reads TGTGCCAGCAGCCAGCAGGGATATGGCTACACCTTC.

This chain links TRBV6-6 with TRBJ2-1; 9 nucleotides match TRBD1. The V gene's germline CDR1 is MNHNY and CDR2 SVGAGI (reference sequence). V shed 5 bases, J shed 1 base, and the junction held 6 bases outside the gene matches. This CDR3 contains 16 residues. The CDR3 DNA follows: TGTGCCAGCAGTCACGAGACAGGGGGATCCTACAATGAGCAGTTCTTC. Translated, it gives CASSHETGGSYNEQFF.

V usage is TRBV10-1 and J usage is TRBJ2-2, with D perhaps TRBD2 (5 bases). Trimming left V 7 bases short and J 0 bases short, with 15 bases between. The CDR3 loop spans 16 amino acids. The V gene's germline CDR1 is WNHNN and CDR2 SYGVQD (reference sequence). As DNA, the CDR3 is TGCGCCAGCAAGCTCCCTCTGGACTCGAACACCGGGGAGCTGTTTTTT. It specifies CASKLPLDSNTGELFF.

The V call is TRBV27, the J call TRBJ2-7, with 12 bases fitting TRBD2. The trim removed 5 bases at V and 0 bases at J, leaving 8 bases unmatched. Germline V gene sequence: CDR1 MNHEY, CDR2 SMNVEV (reference sequence). The CDR3 extends over 17 amino acids. DNA for the CDR3: TGTGCCAGCAGTCCACGACTAGCGGGAGCCGGCTCCTACGAGCAGTACTTC. It translates to CASSPRLAGAGSYEQYF.

V usage is TRBV20-1 and J usage is TRBJ2-1; D gene unclear. This CDR3 has 11 residues. Per germline, CDR1 DFQATT and CDR2 SNEGSKA (reference sequence). The CDR3 here is CSSLPYNEQFF. Here the CDR3 DNA reads TGCAGCTCTCTCCCCTACAATGAGCAGTTCTTC.

The gene calls are TRBV5-6 and TRBJ2-5; 10 positions match TRBD2. Germline CDR1 is SGHDT and CDR2 is YYEEEE. J was trimmed by 7 bases and V by 2 bases; bases with no gene match: 14. The length of the CDR3 is 17 residues. This CDR3 is CASSFLLAGAQDSTQYF. DNA of the CDR3: TGTGCCAGCAGCTTTCTCCTAGCGGGAGCCCAAGATTCGACCCAGTACTTC.